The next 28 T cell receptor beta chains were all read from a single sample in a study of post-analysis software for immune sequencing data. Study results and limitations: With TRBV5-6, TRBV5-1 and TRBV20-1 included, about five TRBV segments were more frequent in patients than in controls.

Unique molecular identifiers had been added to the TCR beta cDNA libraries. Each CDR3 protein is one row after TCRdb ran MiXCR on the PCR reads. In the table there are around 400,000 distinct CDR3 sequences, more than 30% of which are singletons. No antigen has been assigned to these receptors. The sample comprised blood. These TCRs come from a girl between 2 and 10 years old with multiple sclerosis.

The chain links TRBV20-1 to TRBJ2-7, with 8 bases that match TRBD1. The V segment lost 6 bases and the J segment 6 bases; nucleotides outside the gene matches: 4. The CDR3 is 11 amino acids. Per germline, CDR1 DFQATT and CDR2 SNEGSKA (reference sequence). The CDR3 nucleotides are TGCAGTGCCCGGACAGGGTCCGAGCAGTACTTC. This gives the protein CSARTGSEQYF.

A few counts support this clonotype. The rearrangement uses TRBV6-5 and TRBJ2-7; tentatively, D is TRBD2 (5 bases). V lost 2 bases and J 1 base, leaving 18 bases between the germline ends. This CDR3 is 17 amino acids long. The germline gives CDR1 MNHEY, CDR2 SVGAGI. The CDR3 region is CASSYANLPRGSYEQYF. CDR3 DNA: TGTGCCAGCAGTTACGCAAACCTCCCTCGGGGATCCTACGAGCAGTACTTC.

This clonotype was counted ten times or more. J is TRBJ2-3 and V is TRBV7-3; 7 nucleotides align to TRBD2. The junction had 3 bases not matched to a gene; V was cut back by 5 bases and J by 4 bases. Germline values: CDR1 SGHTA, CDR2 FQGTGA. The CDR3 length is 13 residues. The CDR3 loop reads CASSPGGSDTQYF. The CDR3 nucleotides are TGTGCCAGCAGCCCGGGGGGATCAGATACGCAGTATTTT.

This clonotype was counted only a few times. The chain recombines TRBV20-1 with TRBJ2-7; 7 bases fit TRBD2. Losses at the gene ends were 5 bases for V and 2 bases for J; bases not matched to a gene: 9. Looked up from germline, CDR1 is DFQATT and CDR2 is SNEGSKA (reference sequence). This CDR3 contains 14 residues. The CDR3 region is CSADSAAGAYEQYF. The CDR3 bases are TGCAGTGCTGACTCGGCCGCGGGAGCCTACGAGCAGTACTTC.

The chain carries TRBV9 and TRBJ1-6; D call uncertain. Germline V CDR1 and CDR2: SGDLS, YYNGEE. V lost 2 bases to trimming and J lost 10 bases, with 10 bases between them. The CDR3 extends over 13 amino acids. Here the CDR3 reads CASSVGSDSPLHF. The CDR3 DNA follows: TGTGCCAGCAGCGTCGGCAGTGACTCACCCCTCCACTTT.

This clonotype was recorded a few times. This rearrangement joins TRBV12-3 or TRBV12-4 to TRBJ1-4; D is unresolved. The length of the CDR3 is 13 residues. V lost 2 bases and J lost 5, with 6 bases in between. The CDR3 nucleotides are TGTGCCAGCAGTTTAAGGCCCAATGAAAAACTGTTTTTT. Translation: CASSLRPNEKLFF.

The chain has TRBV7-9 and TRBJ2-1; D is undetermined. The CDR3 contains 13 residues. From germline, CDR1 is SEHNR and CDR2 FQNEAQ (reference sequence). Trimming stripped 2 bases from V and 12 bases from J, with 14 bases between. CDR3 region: CASSLNTRQGQFF. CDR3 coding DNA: TGTGCCAGCAGCTTAAATACACGTCAAGGGCAGTTCTTC.

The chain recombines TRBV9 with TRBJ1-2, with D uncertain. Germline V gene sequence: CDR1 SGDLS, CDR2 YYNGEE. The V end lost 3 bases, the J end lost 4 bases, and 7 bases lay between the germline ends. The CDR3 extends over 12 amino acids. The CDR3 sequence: CASSEAFYGYTF. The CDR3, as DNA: TGTGCCAGCAGCGAGGCTTTCTATGGCTACACCTTC.

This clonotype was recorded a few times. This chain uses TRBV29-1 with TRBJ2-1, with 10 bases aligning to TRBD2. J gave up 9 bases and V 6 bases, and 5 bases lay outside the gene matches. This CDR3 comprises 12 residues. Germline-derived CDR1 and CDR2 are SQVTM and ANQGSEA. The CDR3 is CSVRGLAVEQFF. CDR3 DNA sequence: TGCAGCGTGCGAGGACTAGCGGTTGAGCAGTTCTTC.

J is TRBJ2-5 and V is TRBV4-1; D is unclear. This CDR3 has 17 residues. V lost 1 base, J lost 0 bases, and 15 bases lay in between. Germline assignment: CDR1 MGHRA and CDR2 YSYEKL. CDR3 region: CASSQVVQDVYQETQYF. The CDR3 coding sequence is TGCGCCAGCAGCCAAGTGGTTCAAGACGTTTACCAAGAGACCCAGTACTTC.

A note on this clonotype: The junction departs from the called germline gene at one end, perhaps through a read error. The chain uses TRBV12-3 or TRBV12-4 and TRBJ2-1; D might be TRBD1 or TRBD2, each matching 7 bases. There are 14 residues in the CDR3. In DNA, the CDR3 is TGTGCCAGCAGTTTACAGGGGGGGGACAATGGGCAGTTCTTC. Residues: CASSLQGGDNGQFF.

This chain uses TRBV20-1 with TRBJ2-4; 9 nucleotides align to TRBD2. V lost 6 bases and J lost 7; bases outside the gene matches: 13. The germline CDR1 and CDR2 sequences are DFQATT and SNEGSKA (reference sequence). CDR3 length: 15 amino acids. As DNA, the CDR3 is TGCAGTGCAAGGGCTGTAGCGGGAGCGTATAACATTCAGTACTTC. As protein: CSARAVAGAYNIQYF.

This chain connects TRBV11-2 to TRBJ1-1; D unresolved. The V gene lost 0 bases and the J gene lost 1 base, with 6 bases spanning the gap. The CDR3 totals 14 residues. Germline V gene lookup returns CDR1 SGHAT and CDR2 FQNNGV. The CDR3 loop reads CASSLEVRNTEAFF. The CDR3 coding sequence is TGTGCCAGCAGCTTAGAAGTCCGGAACACTGAAGCTTTCTTT.

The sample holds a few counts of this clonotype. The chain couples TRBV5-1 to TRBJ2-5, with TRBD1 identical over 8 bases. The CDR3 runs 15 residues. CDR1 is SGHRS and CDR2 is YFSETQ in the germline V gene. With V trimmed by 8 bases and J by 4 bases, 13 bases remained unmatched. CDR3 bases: TGCGCCAGTAGTCCAGCCAGGGGGCGAGGAGAGACCCAGTACTTC. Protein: CASSPARGRGETQYF.

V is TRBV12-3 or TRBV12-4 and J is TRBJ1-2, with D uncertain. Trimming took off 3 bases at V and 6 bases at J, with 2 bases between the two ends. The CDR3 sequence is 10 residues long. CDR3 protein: CASSFNGYTF. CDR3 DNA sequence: TGTGCCAGCAGTTTTAATGGCTACACCTTC.

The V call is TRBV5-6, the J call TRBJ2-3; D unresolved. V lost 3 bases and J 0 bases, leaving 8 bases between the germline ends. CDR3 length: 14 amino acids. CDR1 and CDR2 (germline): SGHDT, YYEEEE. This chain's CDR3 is CASSWLGSTDTQYF. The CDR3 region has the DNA TGTGCCAGCAGCTGGTTGGGGAGCACAGATACGCAGTATTTT.

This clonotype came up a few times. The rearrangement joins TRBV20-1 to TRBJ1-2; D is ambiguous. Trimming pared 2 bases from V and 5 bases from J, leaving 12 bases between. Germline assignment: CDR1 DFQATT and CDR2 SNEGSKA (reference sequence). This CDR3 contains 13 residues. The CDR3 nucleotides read TGCAGTGCTAGAAAGGCGGGAGGTTATGGCTACACCTTC. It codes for CSARKAGGYGYTF.

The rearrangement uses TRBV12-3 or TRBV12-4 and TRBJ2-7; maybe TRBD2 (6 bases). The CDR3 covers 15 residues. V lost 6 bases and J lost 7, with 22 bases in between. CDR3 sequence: CASRRGASSHNEQYF. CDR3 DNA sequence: TGTGCCAGCAGGCGGGGAGCGTCTAGCCACAATGAGCAGTACTTC.

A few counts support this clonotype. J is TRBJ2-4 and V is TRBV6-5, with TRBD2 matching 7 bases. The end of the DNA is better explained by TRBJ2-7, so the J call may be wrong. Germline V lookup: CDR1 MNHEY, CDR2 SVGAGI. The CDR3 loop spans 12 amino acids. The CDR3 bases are TGTGCCAGCGGCGGGCGGGAGAACGAGCAGTACTTC. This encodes CASGGRENEQYF.

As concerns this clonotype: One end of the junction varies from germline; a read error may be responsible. CDR3 in DNA: TGCGCCAGCAGGTTGGCGGGACTAGGAAGCGACGAGCAGTACTTC. Its translation is CASRLAGLGSDEQYF. The V and J genes are TRBV5-1 and TRBJ2-7; 8 bases are shared with TRBD2. This CDR3 is built from 15 residues. Germline-derived CDR1 and CDR2 are SGHRS and YFSETQ.

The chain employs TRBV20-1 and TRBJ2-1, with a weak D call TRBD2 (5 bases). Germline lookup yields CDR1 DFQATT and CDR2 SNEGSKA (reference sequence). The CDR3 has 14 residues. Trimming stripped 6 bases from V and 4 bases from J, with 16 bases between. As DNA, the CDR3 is TGCAGTGCCCTTACGGGGATCGCTTACAATGAGCAGTTCTTC. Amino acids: CSALTGIAYNEQFF.

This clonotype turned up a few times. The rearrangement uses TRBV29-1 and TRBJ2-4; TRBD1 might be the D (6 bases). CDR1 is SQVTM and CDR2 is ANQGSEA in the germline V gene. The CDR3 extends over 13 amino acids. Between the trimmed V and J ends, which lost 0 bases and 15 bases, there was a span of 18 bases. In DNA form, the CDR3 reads TGCAGCGTTGAAGAGGCACAGGGCTACGAGCGGTACTTC. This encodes CSVEEAQGYERYF.

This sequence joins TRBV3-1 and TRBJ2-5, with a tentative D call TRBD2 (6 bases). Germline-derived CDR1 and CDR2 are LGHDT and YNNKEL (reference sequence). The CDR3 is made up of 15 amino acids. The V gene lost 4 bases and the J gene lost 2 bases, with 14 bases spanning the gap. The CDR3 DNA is TGTGCCAGCAGCCTACGGGACTTTTATCAAGAGACCCAGTACTTC. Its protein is CASSLRDFYQETQYF.

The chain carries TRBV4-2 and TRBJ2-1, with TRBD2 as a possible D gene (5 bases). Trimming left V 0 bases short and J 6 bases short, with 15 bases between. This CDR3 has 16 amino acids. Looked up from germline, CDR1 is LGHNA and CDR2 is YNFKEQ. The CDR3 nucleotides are TGTGCCAGCAGCCAAGATACGGGGAGAACGTCCAATGAGCAGTTCTTC. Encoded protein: CASSQDTGRTSNEQFF.

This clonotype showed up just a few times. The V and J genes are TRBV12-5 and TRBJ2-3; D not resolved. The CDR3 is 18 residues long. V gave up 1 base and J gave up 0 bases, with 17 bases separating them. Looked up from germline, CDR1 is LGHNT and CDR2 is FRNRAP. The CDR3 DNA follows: TGTGCTAGTGGTTTGGAGAAAAGGGAAAGGTCCAGCACAGATACGCAGTATTTT. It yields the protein CASGLEKRERSSTDTQYF.

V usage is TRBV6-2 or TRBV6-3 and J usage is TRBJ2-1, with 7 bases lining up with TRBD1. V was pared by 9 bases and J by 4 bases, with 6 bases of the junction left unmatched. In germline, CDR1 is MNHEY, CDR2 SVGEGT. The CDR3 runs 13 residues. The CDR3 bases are TGTGCCAGTTCATTCAGGGGGTACAATGAGCAGTTCTTC. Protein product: CASSFRGYNEQFF.

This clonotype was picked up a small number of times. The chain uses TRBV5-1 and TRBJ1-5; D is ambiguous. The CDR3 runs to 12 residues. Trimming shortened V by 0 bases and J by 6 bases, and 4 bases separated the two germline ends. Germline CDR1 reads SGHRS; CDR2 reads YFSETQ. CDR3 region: CASSLEGQPQHF. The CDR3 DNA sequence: TGCGCCAGCAGCTTGGAGGGTCAGCCCCAGCATTTT.

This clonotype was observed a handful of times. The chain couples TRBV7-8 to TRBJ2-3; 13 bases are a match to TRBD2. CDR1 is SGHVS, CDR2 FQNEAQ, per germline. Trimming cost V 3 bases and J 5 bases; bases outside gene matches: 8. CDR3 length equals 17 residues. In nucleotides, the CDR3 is TGTGCCAGCAGCTTGCAACGAAGACTAGCGGGGGGAGATACGCAGTATTTT. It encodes CASSLQRRLAGGDTQYF.